This TCR beta chain was recovered during a study of blood T cell repertoires in COVID-19. Assay used: immunoSEQ multiplex PCR; TCRdb lists only in-frame clones, some missing. This sample carries about 280,000 clones, roughly 90% of them seen once, and the ten largest clones take 0.94%. The CDR3 is made up of 14 amino acids. Germline values: CDR1 MDHEN, CDR2 SYDVKM. V lost 5 bases to trimming and J lost 6 bases; unmatched junction nucleotides: 7. Specimen: peripheral blood. The chain combines TRBV28 with TRBJ2-1; 7 nucleotides agree with TRBD2. This clonotype originated in a woman between 40 and 55 years old who had recovered from COVID-19. CDR3 coding DNA: TGTGCCAGCAGTGGGTCTAGCGGAACCAATGAGCAGTTCTTC. Translation gives CASSGSSGTNEQFF.